A single sample gave rise to the 21 T cell receptor beta chains below, sequenced in a study of cytomegalovirus exposure and HLA in healthy donors. Amplification used 60 Vbeta primers and 13 Jbeta primers. Profiling relied on immunoSEQ multiplex PCR, and the TCRdb table lists in-frame clones only, not all of them. The data show about 150,000 clones, approximately 81% seen once. The specimen was PBMCs. All receptors derive from a man aged 18 to 35 in good health and CMV-seronegative.

This chain links TRBV19 with TRBJ1-4; D gene ambiguous. V was trimmed by 7 bases and J by 0 bases, leaving 18 bases between them. Germline-derived CDR1 and CDR2 are LNHDA and SQIVND (reference sequence). CDR3 size: 17 residues. The CDR3 DNA is TGTGCCAGTACCGCCCCGGGGAGATTTGCAACTAATGAAAAACTGTTTTTT. Its protein product is CASTAPGRFATNEKLFF.

This chain joins TRBV6-6 and TRBJ2-1; TRBD1 agrees at 9 bases. This CDR3 is 15 amino acids long. Per the germline V gene, CDR1 is MNHNY and CDR2 is SVGAGI (reference sequence). V lost 5 bases, J lost 8 bases, and 10 bases stayed unmatched. In nucleotides, the CDR3 is TGTGCCAGCAGTACTCCGGGACAGGGTTTTGATGAGCAGTTCTTC. Translation: CASSTPGQGFDEQFF.

This clone appeared a single time. The chain is built from TRBV11-2 and TRBJ2-7, with 9 bases lining up with TRBD1. With 5 bases clipped from V and 3 bases from J, the junction kept 5 bases outside the gene matches. Germline V gene data show CDR1 as SGHAT and CDR2 as FQNNGV. There are 14 residues in the CDR3. The CDR3: CASSVGTGRYEQYF. CDR3 coding DNA: TGTGCCAGCAGCGTCGGGACAGGGCGCTACGAGCAGTACTTC.

The rearrangement links TRBV10-3 to TRBJ2-1; TRBD2 matches at 13 bases. V dropped 6 bases and J dropped 4; count of bases not matched to a gene: 15. Germline loops: CDR1 ENHRY, CDR2 SYGVKD. The CDR3 totals 19 residues. CDR3 nucleotides: TGTGCCATCAGACCCGGGACTAGCGGGATAGCTAAAAGGTACAATGAGCAGTTCTTC. Encoded protein: CAIRPGTSGIAKRYNEQFF.

This clone was counted once. The rearrangement joins TRBV27 to TRBJ2-2; 7 bases agree with TRBD1. The length of the CDR3 is 14 residues. Trimming removed 6 bases from V and 9 bases from J; junction bases left unmatched: 10. Germline V gene data show CDR1 as MNHEY and CDR2 as SMNVEV (reference sequence). The CDR3 protein is CASRGGVQLRELFF. CDR3 DNA sequence: TGTGCCAGCAGAGGGGGCGTCCAGTTGAGGGAGCTGTTTTTT.

The genes are TRBV5-1 and TRBJ2-7; 7 bases map to TRBD1. The germline gives CDR1 SGHRS, CDR2 YFSETQ. With V trimmed by 1 base and J by 3 bases, 16 bases remained unmatched. CDR3 length: 18 amino acids. The CDR3 here is CASSLRRQGLGQNYEQYF. The CDR3 bases are TGCGCCAGCAGCTTGAGGCGACAGGGCCTCGGACAAAACTACGAGCAGTACTTC.

This clone was observed once. The rearrangement uses TRBV5-6 and TRBJ2-7; maybe TRBD2 (5 bases). The CDR3 totals 14 residues. Trimming shortened V by 7 bases and J by 2 bases, and 16 bases separated the two germline ends. From germline, CDR1 is SGHDT and CDR2 YYEEEE. The CDR3 loop reads CASHDLLAPYEQYF. For the CDR3, the DNA is TGTGCCAGCCACGATTTGCTAGCCCCCTACGAGCAGTACTTC.

The CDR3 spells CASRLTGGGYGYTF. DNA of the CDR3: TGTGCCAGCAGGTTGACAGGGGGCGGCTATGGCTACACCTTC. The gene calls are TRBV28 and TRBJ1-2, with 10 bases identical to TRBD1. This CDR3 is 14 amino acids long. Germline-derived CDR1 and CDR2 are MDHEN and SYDVKM. V lost 6 bases to trimming and J lost 4 bases; unmatched junction nucleotides: 5.

The chain carries TRBV5-4 and TRBJ2-5, with TRBD1 identical over 7 bases. The germline gives CDR1 SGHNT, CDR2 YYREEE (reference sequence). With V trimmed by 4 bases and J by 4 bases, 7 bases remained unmatched. This CDR3 has 14 amino acids. In DNA, the CDR3 is TGTGCCAGCAGCGCCAGACAGGGTTCAGAGACCCAGTACTTC. Its protein is CASSARQGSETQYF.

J is TRBJ1-2 and V is TRBV6-5; TRBD1 matches 7 bases. The CDR3 consists of 14 residues. Germline lookup yields CDR1 MNHEY and CDR2 SVGAGI. V gave up 0 bases and J gave up 8 bases; unmatched junction bases: 6. The CDR3: CASSYSSQGGGYTF. The CDR3 DNA reads as TGTGCCAGCAGTTACTCGTCCCAGGGGGGAGGCTACACCTTC.

The chain combines TRBV2 with TRBJ2-4, with a weak D call TRBD2 (6 bases). The CDR3 runs 17 residues. The germline gives CDR1 SNHLY, CDR2 FYNNEI. V lost 1 base, J lost 0 bases, and 13 bases lay in between. CDR3 DNA: TGTGCCAGCAGTGAAGGTGCTAGCGCCCTAGCCAAAAACATTCAGTACTTC. Amino acid sequence: CASSEGASALAKNIQYF.

The J gene is TRBJ2-5, the V gene TRBV28; 8 bases map to TRBD2. The germline gives CDR1 MDHEN, CDR2 SYDVKM. This CDR3 contains 14 residues. Germline trimming cut 5 bases from V and 7 bases from J; bases unmatched to any gene: 9. CDR3 in amino acids: CASSTPGGSGTQYF. The DNA for the CDR3 is TGTGCCAGCAGTACCCCGGGAGGGTCCGGGACCCAGTACTTC.

This clone was found a few times. The V gene is TRBV6-5, the J gene TRBJ2-7; tentative D call: TRBD1 (5 bases). The CDR3 loop spans 15 amino acids. V dropped 4 bases and J dropped 3 bases, with 16 bases sitting between them. Germline assignment: CDR1 MNHEY and CDR2 SVGAGI. CDR3 protein: CASSLDNLGLYEQYF. Written as DNA, the CDR3 is TGTGCCAGCAGTTTGGACAATTTGGGCCTCTACGAGCAGTACTTC.

J is TRBJ2-5 and V is TRBV5-1; D unclear. V was trimmed by 4 bases and J by 4 bases, leaving 11 bases between them. This CDR3 is built from 13 residues. Germline V lookup: CDR1 SGHRS, CDR2 YFSETQ. The CDR3 region has the DNA TGCGCCAGCAGCAGCCCCGCAGGAGAGACCCAGTACTTC. Protein: CASSSPAGETQYF.

The rearrangement links TRBV14 to TRBJ1-2; 7 nucleotides line up with TRBD1. The CDR3 has 13 residues. The J segment lost 4 bases and the V segment lost 4 bases, leaving 3 bases of the junction unmatched. The germline CDR1 and CDR2 sequences are SGHDN and FVKESK. The CDR3 is CASSLDRIYGYTF. In DNA form, the CDR3 reads TGTGCCAGCAGCCTGGACAGGATCTATGGCTACACCTTC.

The rearrangement links TRBV2 to TRBJ1-5; no clear D gene. The CDR3 has 13 residues. Germline assignment: CDR1 SNHLY and CDR2 FYNNEI. The V end lost 2 bases, the J end lost 2 bases, and 4 bases lay between the germline ends. In nucleotides, the CDR3 is TGTGCCAGCAGTGAACAGGGCAATCAGCCCCAGCATTTT. It specifies CASSEQGNQPQHF.

A word on this clone: This specimen includes other DNA sequences encoding the same CDR3. The chain has TRBV10-1 and TRBJ2-7; 9 positions match TRBD2. Unmatched junction bases numbered 12, after V lost 4 bases and J lost 2 bases. The CDR3 extends over 17 amino acids. Germline loops: CDR1 WNHNN, CDR2 SYGVQD (reference sequence). The CDR3 protein is CASSVREEREDTYEQYF. CDR3 coding DNA: TGCGCCAGCAGTGTTCGCGAGGAGCGGGAGGACACCTACGAGCAGTACTTC.

V usage is TRBV28 and J usage is TRBJ1-1; no clear D. V was clipped by 1 base and J by 1 base, with 4 bases between them. CDR1 and CDR2 (germline): MDHEN, SYDVKM. The CDR3 has 13 residues. CDR3 nucleotides: TGTGCCAGCAGTTTATTCTCGAACACTGAAGCTTTCTTT. Protein: CASSLFSNTEAFF.

V usage is TRBV2 and J usage is TRBJ1-2; no clear D. This CDR3 region has 12 residues. The germline V and J ends were trimmed by 8 bases and 0 bases, with 7 bases remaining between them. Germline assignment: CDR1 SNHLY and CDR2 FYNNEI. The DNA for the CDR3 is TGTGCCAGCTCGTTATCTAACTATGGCTACACCTTC. This translates into CASSLSNYGYTF.

The genes are TRBV2 and TRBJ1-5, with D uncertain. CDR1 and CDR2 from the germline V gene are SNHLY and FYNNEI. V shed 6 bases and J shed 0 bases, with 6 bases lying between them. CDR3 length equals 13 residues. CDR3 loop: CASRAVSNQPQHF. The DNA for the CDR3 is TGTGCCAGCAGGGCAGTTAGCAATCAGCCCCAGCATTTT.

The chain couples TRBV5-1 to TRBJ1-1; D perhaps matches TRBD1 (6 bases). Germline V CDR1 and CDR2: SGHRS, YFSETQ. Between the trimmed V and J ends, which lost 1 base and 12 bases, there was a span of 19 bases. The CDR3 is 14 amino acids. Here the CDR3 reads CASSLSGGDGRSFF. In nucleotides, the CDR3 is TGCGCCAGCAGCTTGTCGGGGGGCGATGGGAGGTCTTTCTTT. The full variable domain, completed using reference TRBV5-1 and TRBJ1-1, is KAGVTQTPRYLIKTRGQQVTLSCSPISGHRSVSWYQQTPGQGLQFLFEYFSETQRNKGNFPGRFSGRQFSNSRSEMNVSTLELGDSALYLCASSLSGGDGRSFFGQGTRLTVV.